A single sample gave rise to the 10 T cell receptor beta chains below, sequenced in a study of beta chain features in type 1 diabetes. The study reverse transcribed the entire isolated RNA, so it sequenced expressed TCRB transcripts. Produced via immunoSEQ multiplex PCR; TCRdb's table is partial and in-frame only. In the table there are some 150,000 clones, approximately 52% of which are singletons. Sequencing was carried out using Tregs from blood. These receptors all come from a man younger than 35 in good health.

This chain connects TRBV6-6 to TRBJ2-7; 9 nucleotides agree with TRBD1. The J segment lost 6 bases and the V segment lost 0 bases, leaving 6 bases of the junction unmatched. There are 15 residues in the CDR3. The germline gives CDR1 MNHNY, CDR2 SVGAGI (reference sequence). Here the CDR3 reads CASSYSGQGSSEQYF. In nucleotides, the CDR3 is TGTGCCAGCAGTTACTCGGGACAGGGCTCGAGCGAGCAGTACTTC.

This clone came up a few times. This chain joins TRBV7-2 and TRBJ1-4, with a tentative D call TRBD1 (6 bases). Germline V gene sequence: CDR1 SGHTA, CDR2 FQGNSA. V was clipped by 4 bases and J by 6 bases, with 15 bases between them. The length of the CDR3 is 15 residues. The CDR3 DNA is TGTGCCAGCAGCTACCGGGGGGGCGGTTATGAAAAACTGTTTTTT. Its translation is CASSYRGGGYEKLFF.

The chain couples TRBV7-3 to TRBJ1-2; TRBD1 matches 8 bases. CDR3 size: 13 residues. V was clipped by 5 bases and J by 4 bases; unmatched bases: 3. Germline CDR1 reads SGHTA; CDR2 reads FQGTGA. This chain's CDR3 is CASSPGGSYGYTF. The DNA of the CDR3 is TGTGCCAGCAGCCCAGGGGGCTCCTATGGCTACACCTTC.

V usage is TRBV7-3 and J usage is TRBJ2-3; 7 positions match TRBD2. CDR3 length: 14 residues. Unmatched junction bases numbered 4, after V lost 5 bases and J lost 2 bases. Germline V gene data show CDR1 as SGHTA and CDR2 as FQGTGA. The CDR3 nucleotides are TGTGCCAGCAGCCCCGGGACTAACACAGATACGCAGTATTTT. Amino acid sequence: CASSPGTNTDTQYF.

This chain links TRBV5-1 with TRBJ2-3; 7 bases are a match to TRBD1. Trimming took 4 bases from V and 6 from J; bases not matched to a gene: 17. Looked up from germline, CDR1 is SGHRS and CDR2 is YFSETQ. The CDR3 contains 17 residues. CDR3 nucleotides: TGCGCCAGCAGCGGGACAGCCTTCCGCGATTCGGGGGATACGCAGTATTTT. Translated, it gives CASSGTAFRDSGDTQYF.

The chain carries TRBV7-9 and TRBJ2-7, with a weak D call TRBD1 (6 bases). The germline V gene has CDR1 SEHNR and CDR2 FQNEAQ (reference sequence). Trimming left V 5 bases short and J 4 bases short, with 15 bases between. The CDR3 spans 14 residues. The chain's CDR3 is CASSPSGQSYEQYF. The CDR3 DNA sequence: TGTGCCAGCAGCCCATCAGGACAGAGTTACGAGCAGTACTTC.

J is TRBJ1-5 and V is TRBV9, with no clear D. The CDR3 length is 14 residues. Germline CDR1 is SGDLS and CDR2 is YYNGEE. The V and J ends lost 3 bases and 7 bases respectively, with 14 bases between them. The CDR3 here is CASSGAGSSQPQHF. DNA of the CDR3: TGTGCCAGCAGCGGAGCCGGGTCCAGCCAGCCCCAGCATTTT. Full variable domain (missing parts from reference TRBV9 and TRBJ1-5): DSGVTQTPKHLITATGQRVTLRCSPRSGDLSVYWYQQSLDQGLQFLIQYYNGEERAKGNILERFSAQQFPDLHSELNLSSLELGDSALYFCASSGAGSSQPQHFGDGTRLSIL.

To note about this clone: The junction departs from germline at one end; a sequencing error may be responsible. The rearrangement joins TRBV4-2 to TRBJ2-7; possible D gene TRBD1, 6 bases. CDR1 is LGHNA and CDR2 is YNFKEQ in the germline V gene. The CDR3 totals 17 residues. The CDR3 is CSSSLYREYRPTYEQYF. As DNA, the CDR3 is TGTTCCAGCAGCCTTTACAGGGAGTACCGCCCTACCTACGAGCAGTACTTC.

As to this clone: Distinct nucleotide sequences in the sample also encode this CDR3. The gene calls are TRBV6-5 and TRBJ2-7, with 8 positions matching TRBD1. The V gene's germline CDR1 is MNHEY and CDR2 SVGAGI. Trimming cost V 6 bases and J 3 bases; bases outside gene matches: 4. The CDR3 runs to 13 residues. CDR3 region: CASRRQGNYEQYF. The CDR3 DNA follows: TGTGCCAGCAGAAGACAGGGGAACTACGAGCAGTACTTC.

This chain joins TRBV6-1 and TRBJ1-1, with TRBD1 matching over 11 bases. V lost 5 bases to trimming and J lost 2 bases; unmatched junction nucleotides: 1. Germline loops: CDR1 MNHNS, CDR2 SASEGT. CDR3 length: 14 residues. Here the CDR3 reads CASSRTGGNTEAFF. The CDR3 region has the DNA TGTGCCAGCAGTCGGACAGGGGGCAACACTGAAGCTTTCTTT.